The clone carrying this T cell receptor beta chain was recorded many times. The antigen is undetermined. In every sequencing run, more than 200 million TCR-beta sequences were generated from 15-18 subjects. TCRdb processed the 5' RACE reads anew with MiXCR; each CDR3 protein has one entry. Of about 62,000 distinct CDR3 sequences listed, 4% to 6% are singletons. These data originate in a study of neurological immune-mediated disorders. Overall study: Among the roughly 35 patients with multiple sclerosis, about 30 were relapsing-remitting, while 3 were secondary progressive. Findings and limits, study-wide: TCR clonal expansion peaked in HTLV-1-associated myelopathy patients and was lowest in multiple sclerosis patients.

The CDR3 totals 13 residues. The germline CDR1 and CDR2 sequences are SGHRS and YFSETQ. V was trimmed by 0 bases and J by 7 bases, leaving 5 bases between them. This clonotype was obtained from a woman aged 50 to 60 with multiple sclerosis. The chain is built from TRBV5-1 and TRBJ1-6, with no clear D. Sample: PBMCs. CDR3 in amino acids: CASSLAGNSPLHF. The CDR3, as DNA: TGCGCCAGCAGCTTGGCCGGGAATTCACCCCTCCACTTT.